This T cell receptor beta chain comes out of a study of response to subunit inactivated influenza vaccine. This clonotype has ten or more counts. TCRdb processed the RT-PCR reads anew with MiXCR; each CDR3 protein has one entry. The sample contains around 600,000 distinct CDR3 sequences, 11% of which appear only once. V was pared by 6 bases and J by 0 bases, with 11 bases between. CDR1 and CDR2 (germline): SQVTM, ANQGSEA. This CDR3 is built from 13 residues. Separately, the same data were catalogued under a study of T cells expressing NK-cell markers. From that study: cDNA encoding TCR beta was synthesized via 5'RACE template switching incorporating UMIs. The study left the HCMV specificity of expanded NKG2C+ T cell clones unresolved.

This clonotype was sampled from a man over 45 who received an inactivated influenza vaccine. The sequencing used PBMCs from blood, collected on the day of vaccination. V usage is TRBV29-1 and J usage is TRBJ1-1; the D is unclear. The CDR3 DNA reads as TGCAGCGTCGCCGAGAGCTTGAACACTGAAGCTTTCTTT. Translating it yields CSVAESLNTEAFF.